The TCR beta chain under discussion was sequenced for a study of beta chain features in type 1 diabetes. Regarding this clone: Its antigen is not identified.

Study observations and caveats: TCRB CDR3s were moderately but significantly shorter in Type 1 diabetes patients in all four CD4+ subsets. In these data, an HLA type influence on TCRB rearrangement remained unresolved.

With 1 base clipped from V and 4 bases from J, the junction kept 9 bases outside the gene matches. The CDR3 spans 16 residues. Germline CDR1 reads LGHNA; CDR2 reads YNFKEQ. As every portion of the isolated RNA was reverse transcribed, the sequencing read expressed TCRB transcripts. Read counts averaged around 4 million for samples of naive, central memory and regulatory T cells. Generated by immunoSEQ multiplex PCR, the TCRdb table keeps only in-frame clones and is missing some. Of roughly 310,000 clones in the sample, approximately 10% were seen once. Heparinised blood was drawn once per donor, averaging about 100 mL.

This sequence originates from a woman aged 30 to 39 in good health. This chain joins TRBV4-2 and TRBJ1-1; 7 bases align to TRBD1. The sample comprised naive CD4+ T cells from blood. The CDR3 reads CASSQGLRQGGTEAFF. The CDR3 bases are TGTGCCAGCAGCCAAGGACTACGACAGGGCGGCACTGAAGCTTTCTTT.